This entry concerns a single T cell receptor (beta chain). Only in-frame clones appear in the TCRdb table, and some are missing; sequencing was by immunoSEQ multiplex PCR. Of roughly 51,000 clones in the sample, about nine tenths were seen once. This record comes from a study of blood T cell repertoires in COVID-19. Trimming shortened V by 3 bases and J by 7 bases, and 7 bases separated the two germline ends. Germline loops: CDR1 LNHNV, CDR2 YYDKDF (reference sequence). The CDR3 consists of 12 residues. Sequencing input: peripheral blood. The sequence derives from a man aged 45-65 years with active COVID-19. The rearrangement links TRBV15 to TRBJ2-1; weak D call: TRBD1 (5 bases). The CDR3 coding sequence is TGTGCCACCAGCAGCTGGACAAATGAGCAGTTCTTC. It yields the protein CATSSWTNEQFF.